The rows below give T cell receptor beta chains drawn from one sample of a study of beta chain features in type 1 diabetes. Profiling relied on immunoSEQ multiplex PCR, and the TCRdb table lists in-frame clones only, not all of them. The table shows 400,000 or so clones, with around 9.6% occurring only once. Input material: central memory CD4+ T cells from blood. The origin of the receptors is a young man with type 1 diabetes. The CDR3 runs from the conserved cysteine through the conserved F or W. The D gene is left open where the match is weak.

cdr3_length,v_call,j_call,d_call,cdr3_aa
14,TRBV5-1,TRBJ2-1,.,CASSGGSSYNEQFF
14,TRBV7-9,TRBJ2-5,TRBD1,CASSSTGEVETQYF
16,TRBV4-2,TRBJ2-1,TRBD2,CASSQAPSSGDNEQFF
14,TRBV7-3,TRBJ2-3,TRBD2,CASSQAGFTDTQYF
16,TRBV11-3,TRBJ2-3,.,CASSLGRDLGTDTQYF
14,TRBV7-8,TRBJ1-4,.,CASSPGTVNEKLFF
12,TRBV28,TRBJ2-7,TRBD1,CASRGTEGEQYF
14,TRBV4-1,TRBJ2-1,.,CASSQGGRRYEQFF
15,TRBV4-3,TRBJ1-4,.,CASRLLDSVNEKLFF
16,TRBV7-9,TRBJ1-3,.,CASSLSLGASGNTIYF
16,TRBV5-1,TRBJ2-1,TRBD2,CASSLTGGLADNEQFF
13,TRBV18,TRBJ1-1,.,CASSPAGKTEAFF
17,TRBV19,TRBJ2-1,TRBD2,CASSGTSGWLSYNEQFF
19,TRBV14,TRBJ2-2,TRBD1,CASSRPGQYSLPNTGELFF
17,TRBV30,TRBJ1-2,TRBD1,CAWRVKGARWANYGYTF
13,TRBV28,TRBJ1-2,.,CASSGGISYGYTF
16,TRBV28,.,.,CASSEVPRLGGGEQYF
12,TRBV5-1,TRBJ2-1,.,CASSVGLNEQFF
17,TRBV5-1,TRBJ1-3,TRBD1,CASSLATAGGKGNTIYF
17,TRBV4-2,TRBJ2-5,.,CASSQVGGRDSQETQYF
13,TRBV7-3,TRBJ1-1,.,CASSLVKATEAFF
12,TRBV2,TRBJ2-5,TRBD1,CASQDRAETQYF
13,TRBV4-1,TRBJ2-3,.,CASSLQGTDTQYF
12,TRBV2,TRBJ2-5,.,CASSYGEETQYF
14,TRBV11-2,TRBJ1-2,.,CASSLRSLGRGYTF